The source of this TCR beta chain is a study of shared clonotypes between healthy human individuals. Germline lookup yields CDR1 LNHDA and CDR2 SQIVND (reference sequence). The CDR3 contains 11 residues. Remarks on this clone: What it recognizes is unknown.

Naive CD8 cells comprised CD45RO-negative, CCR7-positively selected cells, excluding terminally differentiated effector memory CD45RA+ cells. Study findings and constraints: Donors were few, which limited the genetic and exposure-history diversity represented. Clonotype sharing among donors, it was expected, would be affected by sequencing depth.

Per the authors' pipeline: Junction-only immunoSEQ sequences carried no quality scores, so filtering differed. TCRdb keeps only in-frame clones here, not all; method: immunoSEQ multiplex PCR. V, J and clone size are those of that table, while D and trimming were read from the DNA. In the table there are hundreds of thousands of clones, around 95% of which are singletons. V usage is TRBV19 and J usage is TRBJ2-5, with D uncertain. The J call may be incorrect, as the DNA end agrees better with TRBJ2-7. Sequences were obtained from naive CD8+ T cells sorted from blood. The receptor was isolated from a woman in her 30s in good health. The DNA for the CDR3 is TGTGCCAGCGGCGCAACCTACGAGCAGTACTTC. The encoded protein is CASGATYEQYF.